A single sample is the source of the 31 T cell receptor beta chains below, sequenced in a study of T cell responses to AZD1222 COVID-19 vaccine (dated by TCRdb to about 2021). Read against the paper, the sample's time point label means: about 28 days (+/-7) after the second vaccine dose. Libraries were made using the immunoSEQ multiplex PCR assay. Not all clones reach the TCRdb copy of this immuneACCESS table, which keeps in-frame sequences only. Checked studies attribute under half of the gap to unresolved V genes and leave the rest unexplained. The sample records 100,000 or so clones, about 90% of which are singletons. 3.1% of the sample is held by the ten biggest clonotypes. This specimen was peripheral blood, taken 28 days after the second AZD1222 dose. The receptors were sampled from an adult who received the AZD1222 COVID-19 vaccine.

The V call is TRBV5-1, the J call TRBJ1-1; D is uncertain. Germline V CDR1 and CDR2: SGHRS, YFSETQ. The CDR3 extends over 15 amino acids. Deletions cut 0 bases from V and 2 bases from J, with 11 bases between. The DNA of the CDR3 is TGCGCCAGCAGCTTGGGAGGCCAGCCCAACACTGAAGCTTTCTTT. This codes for CASSLGGQPNTEAFF.

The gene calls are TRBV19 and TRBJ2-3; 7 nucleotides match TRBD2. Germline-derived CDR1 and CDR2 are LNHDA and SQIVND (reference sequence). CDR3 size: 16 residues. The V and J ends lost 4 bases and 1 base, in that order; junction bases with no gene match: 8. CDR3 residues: CASSKSSGSRTDTQYF. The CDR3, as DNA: TGTGCCAGTAGTAAGTCTAGCGGATCCCGCACAGATACGCAGTATTTT.

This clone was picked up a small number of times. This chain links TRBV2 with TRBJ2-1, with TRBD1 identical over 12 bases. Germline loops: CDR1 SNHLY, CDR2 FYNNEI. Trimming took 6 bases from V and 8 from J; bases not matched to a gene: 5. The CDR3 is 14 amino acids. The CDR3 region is CASRVGTGGHEQFF. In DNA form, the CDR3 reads TGTGCCAGCAGAGTCGGGACAGGGGGCCATGAGCAGTTCTTC.

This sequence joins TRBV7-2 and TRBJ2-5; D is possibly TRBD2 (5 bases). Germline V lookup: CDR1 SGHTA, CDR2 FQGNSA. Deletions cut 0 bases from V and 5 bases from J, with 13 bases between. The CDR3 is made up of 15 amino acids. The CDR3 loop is CASSLASTPGETQYF. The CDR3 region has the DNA TGTGCCAGCAGCTTAGCGTCGACTCCGGGGGAGACCCAGTACTTC.

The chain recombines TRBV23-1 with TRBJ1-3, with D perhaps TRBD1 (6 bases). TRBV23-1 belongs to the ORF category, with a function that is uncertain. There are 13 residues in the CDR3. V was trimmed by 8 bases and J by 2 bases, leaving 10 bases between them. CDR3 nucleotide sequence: TGCGCCAGCCCGAAGGGGGCTGGAAACACCATATATTTT. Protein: CASPKGAGNTIYF.

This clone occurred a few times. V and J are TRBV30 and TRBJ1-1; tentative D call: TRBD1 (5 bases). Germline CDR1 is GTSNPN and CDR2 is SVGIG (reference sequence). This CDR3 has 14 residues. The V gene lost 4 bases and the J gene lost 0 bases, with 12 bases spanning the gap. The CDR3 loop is CAWNLGDMNTEAFF. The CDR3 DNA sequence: TGTGCCTGGAATCTAGGGGATATGAACACTGAAGCTTTCTTT.

The CDR3 DNA reads as TGTGCCTGGAGACGCCGGGCGAACACTGAAGCTTTCTTT. It is translated as CAWRRRANTEAFF. The chain combines TRBV30 with TRBJ1-1; no reliable D call. The V gene lost 3 bases and the J gene lost 1 base, with 9 bases spanning the gap. The CDR3 covers 13 residues. Germline CDR1 reads GTSNPN; CDR2 reads SVGIG (reference sequence).

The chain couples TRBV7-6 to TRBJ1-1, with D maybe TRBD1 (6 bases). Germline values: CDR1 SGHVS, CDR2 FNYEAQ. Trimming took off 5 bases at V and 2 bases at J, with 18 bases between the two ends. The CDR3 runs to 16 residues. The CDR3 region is CASSPSSQGGNTEAFF. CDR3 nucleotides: TGTGCCAGCAGCCCCTCCTCACAGGGCGGCAACACTGAAGCTTTCTTT. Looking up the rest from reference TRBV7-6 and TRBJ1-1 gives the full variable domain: GAGVSQSPRYKVTKRGQDVALRCDPISGHVSLYWYRQALGQGPEFLTYFNYEAQQDKSGLPNDRFSAERPEGSISTLTIQRTEQRDSAMYRCASSPSSQGGNTEAFFGQGTRLTVV.

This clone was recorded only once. In nucleotides, the CDR3 is TGTGCCAGCAGCTCGTCCGGGACAACACCAACCGGGGAGCTGTTTTTT. Encoded protein: CASSSSGTTPTGELFF. The V call is TRBV7-2, the J call TRBJ2-2; TRBD1 is a possible D gene (6 bases). Trimming took 4 bases from V and 5 from J, leaving 17 bases between them. This CDR3 comprises 16 residues. CDR1 is SGHTA, CDR2 FQGNSA, per germline.

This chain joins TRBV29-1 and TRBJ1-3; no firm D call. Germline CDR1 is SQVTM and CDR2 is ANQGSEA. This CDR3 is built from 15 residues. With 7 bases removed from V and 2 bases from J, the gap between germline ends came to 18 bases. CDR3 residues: CSALTGGGAGNTIYF. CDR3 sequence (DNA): TGCAGCGCCCTGACTGGTGGAGGCGCTGGAAACACCATATATTTT.

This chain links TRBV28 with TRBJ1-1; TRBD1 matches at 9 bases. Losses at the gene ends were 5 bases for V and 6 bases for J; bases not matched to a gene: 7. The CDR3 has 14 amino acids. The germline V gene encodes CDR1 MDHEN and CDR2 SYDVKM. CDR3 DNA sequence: TGTGCCAGCAGTCCTCCGGGACAGGGCCCTGAAGCTTTCTTT. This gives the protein CASSPPGQGPEAFF.

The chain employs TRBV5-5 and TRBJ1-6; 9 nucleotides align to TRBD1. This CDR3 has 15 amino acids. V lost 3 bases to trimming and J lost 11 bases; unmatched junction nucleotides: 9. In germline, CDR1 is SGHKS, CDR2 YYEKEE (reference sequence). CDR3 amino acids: CASSWRTGDGTPLHF. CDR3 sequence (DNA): TGTGCCAGCAGCTGGAGGACAGGGGACGGGACACCCCTCCACTTT.

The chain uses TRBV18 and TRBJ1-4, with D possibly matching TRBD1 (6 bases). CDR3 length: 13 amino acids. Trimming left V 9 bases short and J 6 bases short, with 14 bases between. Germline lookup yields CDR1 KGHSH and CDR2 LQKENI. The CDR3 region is CARITGFDEKLFF. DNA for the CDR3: TGTGCCAGGATAACAGGGTTCGATGAAAAACTGTTTTTT.

DNA for the CDR3: TGTGCCAGCAGCGTAGCAAGGGACCGCGGGGAAAAACTGTTTTTT. Translated, it gives CASSVARDRGEKLFF. This chain uses TRBV9 with TRBJ1-4, with D tentatively TRBD1 (5 bases). Per the germline V gene, CDR1 is SGDLS and CDR2 is YYNGEE. Trimming cost V 0 bases and J 8 bases, with 14 bases left between them. The CDR3 runs 15 residues.

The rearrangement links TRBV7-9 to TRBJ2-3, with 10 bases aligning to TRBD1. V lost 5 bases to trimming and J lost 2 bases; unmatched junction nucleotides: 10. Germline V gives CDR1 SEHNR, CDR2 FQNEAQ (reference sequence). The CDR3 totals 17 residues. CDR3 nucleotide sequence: TGTGCCAGCAGCCCACTCGCCGGGACAGGGGTCACAGATACGCAGTATTTT. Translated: CASSPLAGTGVTDTQYF.

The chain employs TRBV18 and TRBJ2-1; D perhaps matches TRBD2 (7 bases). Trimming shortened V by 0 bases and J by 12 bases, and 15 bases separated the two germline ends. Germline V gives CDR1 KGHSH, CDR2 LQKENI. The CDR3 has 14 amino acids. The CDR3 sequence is CASSPPPGGGLQFF. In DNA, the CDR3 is TGTGCCAGCTCACCACCCCCTGGGGGGGGGCTGCAGTTCTTC.

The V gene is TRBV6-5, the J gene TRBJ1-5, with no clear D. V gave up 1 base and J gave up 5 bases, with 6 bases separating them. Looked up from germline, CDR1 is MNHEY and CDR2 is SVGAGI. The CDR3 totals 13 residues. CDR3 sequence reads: CASSYFGDQPQHF. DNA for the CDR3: TGTGCCAGCAGTTACTTTGGGGATCAGCCCCAGCATTTT.

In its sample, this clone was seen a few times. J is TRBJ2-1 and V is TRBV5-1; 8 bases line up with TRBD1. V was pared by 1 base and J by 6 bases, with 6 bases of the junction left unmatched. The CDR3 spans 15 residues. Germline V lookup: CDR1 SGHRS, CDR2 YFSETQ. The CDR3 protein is CASSLRQGAGNEQFF. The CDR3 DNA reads TGCGCCAGCAGCTTGAGGCAGGGGGCTGGCAATGAGCAGTTCTTC.

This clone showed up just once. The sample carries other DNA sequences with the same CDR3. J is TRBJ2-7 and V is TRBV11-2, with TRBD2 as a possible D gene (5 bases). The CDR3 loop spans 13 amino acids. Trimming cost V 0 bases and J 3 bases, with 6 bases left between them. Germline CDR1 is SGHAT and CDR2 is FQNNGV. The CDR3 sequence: CASSLDRDYEQYF. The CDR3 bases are TGTGCCAGCAGCTTAGACCGGGACTACGAGCAGTACTTC.

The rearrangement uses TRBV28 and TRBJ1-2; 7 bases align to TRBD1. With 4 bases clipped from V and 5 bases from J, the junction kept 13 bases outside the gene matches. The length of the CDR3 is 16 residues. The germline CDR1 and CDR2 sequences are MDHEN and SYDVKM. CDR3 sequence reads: CASSSHGTAAPYGYTF. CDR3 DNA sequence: TGTGCCAGCAGTTCACACGGGACAGCCGCCCCATATGGCTACACCTTC.

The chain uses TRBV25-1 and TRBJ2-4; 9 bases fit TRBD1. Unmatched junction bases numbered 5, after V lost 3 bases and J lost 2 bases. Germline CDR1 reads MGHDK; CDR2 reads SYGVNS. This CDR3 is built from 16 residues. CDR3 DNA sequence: TGTGCCAGCAGTGATGGGACAGGGATGCCCAAAAACATTCAGTACTTC. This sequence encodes CASSDGTGMPKNIQYF.

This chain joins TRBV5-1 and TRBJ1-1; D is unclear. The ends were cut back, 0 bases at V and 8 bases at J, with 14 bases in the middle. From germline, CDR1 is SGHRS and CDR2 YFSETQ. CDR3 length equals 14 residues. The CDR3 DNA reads TGCGCCAGCAGCTTGGCAGGAAGGGTCGGAGAAGCTTTCTTT. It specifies CASSLAGRVGEAFF.

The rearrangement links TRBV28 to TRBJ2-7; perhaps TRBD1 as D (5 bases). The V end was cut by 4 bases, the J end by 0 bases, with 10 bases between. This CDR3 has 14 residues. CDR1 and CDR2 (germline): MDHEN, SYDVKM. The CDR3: CASSSRTSSYEQYF. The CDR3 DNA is TGTGCCAGCAGTTCCCGGACAAGCTCCTACGAGCAGTACTTC.

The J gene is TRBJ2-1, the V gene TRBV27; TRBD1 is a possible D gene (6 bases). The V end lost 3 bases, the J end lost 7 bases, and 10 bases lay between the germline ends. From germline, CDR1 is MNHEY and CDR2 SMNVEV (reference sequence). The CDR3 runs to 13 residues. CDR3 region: CASSFTGRNEQFF. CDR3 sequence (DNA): TGTGCCAGCAGTTTTACAGGGAGAAATGAGCAGTTCTTC.

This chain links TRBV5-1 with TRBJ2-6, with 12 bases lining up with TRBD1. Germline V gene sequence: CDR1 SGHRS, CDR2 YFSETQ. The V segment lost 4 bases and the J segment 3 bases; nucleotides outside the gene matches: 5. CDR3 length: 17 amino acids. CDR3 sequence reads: CASSRGTGGSGANVLTF. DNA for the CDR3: TGCGCCAGCAGCCGAGGGACAGGGGGCAGTGGGGCCAACGTCCTGACTTTC.

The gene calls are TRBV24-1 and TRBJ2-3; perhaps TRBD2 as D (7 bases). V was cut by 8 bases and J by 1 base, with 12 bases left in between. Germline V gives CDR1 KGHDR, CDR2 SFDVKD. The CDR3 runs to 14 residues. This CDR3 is CATKRGGGTDTQYF. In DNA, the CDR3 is TGTGCCACCAAAAGGGGGGGCGGCACAGATACGCAGTATTTT.

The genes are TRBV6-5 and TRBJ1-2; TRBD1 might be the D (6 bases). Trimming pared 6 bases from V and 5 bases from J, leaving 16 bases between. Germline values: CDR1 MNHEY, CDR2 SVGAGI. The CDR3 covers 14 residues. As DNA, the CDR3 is TGTGCCAGCAGCTCAGGGGCCGGAGAGTATGGCTACACCTTC. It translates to CASSSGAGEYGYTF.

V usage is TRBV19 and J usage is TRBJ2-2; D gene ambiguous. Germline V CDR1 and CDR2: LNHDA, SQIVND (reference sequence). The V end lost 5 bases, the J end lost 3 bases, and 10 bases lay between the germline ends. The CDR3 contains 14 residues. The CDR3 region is CASSPFGDTGELFF. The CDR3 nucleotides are TGTGCCAGTAGTCCATTCGGTGACACCGGGGAGCTGTTTTTT.

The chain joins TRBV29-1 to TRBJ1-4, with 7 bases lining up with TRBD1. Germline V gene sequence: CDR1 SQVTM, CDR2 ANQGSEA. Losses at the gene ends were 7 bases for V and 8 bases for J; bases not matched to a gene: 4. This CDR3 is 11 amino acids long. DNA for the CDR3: TGCAGCGCCCGACAGGGAGAAAAACTGTTTTTT. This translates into CSARQGEKLFF.

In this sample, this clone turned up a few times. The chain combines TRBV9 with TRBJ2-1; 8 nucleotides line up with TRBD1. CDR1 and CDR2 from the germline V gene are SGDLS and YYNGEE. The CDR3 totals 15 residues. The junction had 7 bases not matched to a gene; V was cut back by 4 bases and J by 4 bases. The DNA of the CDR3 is TGTGCCAGCAGCACCGGGACAGGTTCGTACAATGAGCAGTTCTTC. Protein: CASSTGTGSYNEQFF.

The CDR3 nucleotides read TGTGCCAGCAGCGTAACCACCCAGGGGACTGGAAACACCATATATTTT. This gives the protein CASSVTTQGTGNTIYF. The rearrangement links TRBV7-8 to TRBJ1-3; a possible D gene is TRBD1 (6 bases). Trimming took off 5 bases at V and 2 bases at J, with 16 bases between the two ends. Germline CDR1 and CDR2: SGHVS and FQNEAQ. The CDR3 is 16 residues long. Looking up the rest from reference TRBV7-8 and TRBJ1-3 gives the full variable domain: GAGVSQSPRYKVAKRGQDVALRCDPISGHVSLFWYQQALGQGPEFLTYFQNEAQLDKSGLPSDRFFAERPEGSVSTLKIQRTQQEDSAVYLCASSVTTQGTGNTIYFGEGSWLTVV.